These 8 T cell receptor beta chains originate from one sample sequenced in a study of read filtering for tumor transcriptome and immune sequencing. From 300 to 400 ng of RNA, a library with molecular barcoded alpha/delta and beta/gamma adaptors was made. TCRdb called the reads again in MiXCR, with one record for every CDR3 protein. The sample lists approximately 65,000 distinct CDR3 sequences, approximately 15% seen once, with roughly 45% in the top ten. Sequenced sample: a population of CD138-negative cells sorted from bone marrow. The receptor source for this set is a donor at least 40 years old with multiple myeloma.

This clonotype was seen only a few times. The gene calls are TRBV7-9 and TRBJ2-3; either TRBD1 or TRBD2 may supply D (5 bases each). Trimming cost V 5 bases and J 5 bases, with 11 bases left between them. Germline assignment: CDR1 SEHNR and CDR2 FQNEAQ (reference sequence). This CDR3 has 13 amino acids. CDR3 sequence (DNA): TGTGCCAGCAGCGGAGGTACAGGAGATACGCAGTATTTT. It codes for CASSGGTGDTQYF.

The genes are TRBV29-1 and TRBJ2-2; D possibly uses TRBD1 or TRBD2 (6 bases each). Deletions cut 4 bases from V and 4 bases from J, with 13 bases between. This CDR3 is built from 14 residues. Per germline, CDR1 SQVTM and CDR2 ANQGSEA. CDR3 protein: CSVGLGGPTGELFF. The CDR3 bases are TGCAGCGTTGGACTGGGGGGCCCCACCGGGGAGCTGTTTTTT.

This clonotype appeared many times. The chain is built from TRBV20-1 and TRBJ2-1; maybe TRBD2 (5 bases). Germline V gives CDR1 DFQATT, CDR2 SNEGSKA (reference sequence). This CDR3 region has 15 residues. Trimming shortened V by 0 bases and J by 0 bases, and 9 bases separated the two germline ends. As DNA, the CDR3 is TGCAGTGCTAGAGAAGATGGGAGCTCCTACAATGAGCAGTTCTTC. Its protein product is CSAREDGSSYNEQFF.

With regard to this clonotype: With a much larger clone just one base away, this may be a read error. The chain recombines TRBV20-1 with TRBJ2-1; 9 nucleotides line up with TRBD2. V was pared by 0 bases and J by 7 bases, with 10 bases of the junction left unmatched. CDR3 size: 16 residues. Germline V gene lookup returns CDR1 DFQATT and CDR2 SNEGSKA (reference sequence). The CDR3: CSARDGAGGPGNEQFF. In nucleotides, the CDR3 is TGCAGTGCTAGAGATGGAGCGGGAGGACCTGGGAATGAGCAGTTCTTC.

This clonotype came up many times. The V gene is TRBV7-9, the J gene TRBJ2-6, with D tentatively TRBD1 (6 bases). The CDR3 spans 16 residues. Germline values: CDR1 SEHNR, CDR2 FQNEAQ (reference sequence). V lost 5 bases to trimming and J lost 0 bases, with 11 bases between them. CDR3 sequence reads: CASSQPGDSGANVLTF. DNA of the CDR3: TGTGCCAGCAGCCAACCAGGGGACTCTGGGGCCAACGTCCTGACTTTC.

This clonotype was detected ten times or more. V usage is TRBV19 and J usage is TRBJ2-7; 7 bases agree with TRBD2. Germline lookup yields CDR1 LNHDA and CDR2 SQIVND (reference sequence). V trimming: 7 bases; J trimming: 4 bases; junction bases outside the gene matches: 19. This CDR3 spans 17 amino acids. In nucleotides, the CDR3 is TGTGCCAGTACCCCCCGTGAGGCTAGCGGAGGAACTTACGAGCAGTACTTC. This encodes CASTPREASGGTYEQYF.

This clonotype was observed a few times. This chain uses TRBV29-1 with TRBJ2-2, with D possibly matching TRBD1 (5 bases). The CDR3 runs to 14 residues. Trimming pared 4 bases from V and 5 bases from J, leaving 14 bases between. CDR1 is SQVTM, CDR2 ANQGSEA, per germline. The CDR3 is CSVAESRTTGELFF. In DNA, the CDR3 is TGCAGCGTTGCAGAATCTAGGACAACCGGGGAGCTGTTTTTT.

This clonotype was picked up many times. The chain joins TRBV12-3 or TRBV12-4 to TRBJ2-2; 10 bases map to TRBD2. The CDR3 is 15 residues long. V lost 8 bases and J lost 2; bases outside the gene matches: 5. CDR3 in amino acids: CASHLAGANTGELFF. For the CDR3, the DNA is TGTGCCAGCCATCTAGCGGGAGCTAACACCGGGGAGCTGTTTTTT.